These T cell receptor beta chains were read from a single sample in a study of cytomegalovirus exposure and HLA in healthy donors. Libraries were prepared by immunoSEQ multiplex PCR; TCRdb keeps only in-frame clonotypes and omits some of them. The data show 140,000 to 150,000 clones, nearly 90% seen once. The material sequenced was PBMCs. The receptors derive from a woman aged 40 to 50 in good health and CMV-seronegative. Both conserved end residues are trimmed from each CDR3.

TRBV6-4 | ASSERTGFHNEQF
TRBV5-1 | ASSERGGVSSPLH
TRBV27 | ASSLWTGDRSYEQY
TRBV21-1 | ASSKGTSEPYEQY
TRBV7-3 | ASSLGAAQETQY
TRBV5-1 | ASRALWTGFDGYT
TRBV7-9 | ASSWTGPDGYT
TRBV7-8 | ASSSRTRTYEQY
TRBV5-8 | ASSWGTEALEQY
TRBV10-3 | AISGQTTDTQY
TRBV6-1 | ASSAQFYAGLAGVYEQY
TRBV9 | ASSGTSGRAYNEQF
TRBV5-6 | ASSLYGTGTYNEQF
TRBV5-8 | ASSWGLVYEQF
TRBV6-5 | ASSYGTRELNYGYT
TRBV6-5 | ASLLGGLDEKLF
TRBV7-9 | SSTSAPETQY
TRBV10-3 | AIRGGADSGNTIY
TRBV6-6 | ASSYGLQANQPQH
TRBV18 | ASSLNGEAF
TRBV27 | ASSLLRGAEGYT
TRBV4-1 | ASSQAFTTGNTGWAF
TRBV6-6 | ASSRPGQMETQY
TRBV28 | ATSTTHYGYT
TRBV4-2 | ASSQEWAFYEQY
TRBV6-5 | ASSSSISHEQY
TRBV28 | ASSLTGYNEQF
TRBV19 | ASSIGGAGFYEQY
TRBV6-5 | ASSPGYDQPQH
TRBV7-9 | ASSLGDGQGTYEQY
TRBV5-1 | ASSLAQVGDEQF
TRBV10-3 | AISAVTGVNTIY
TRBV19 | ASRTSTRGAGLYEQY
TRBV5-1 | ASSLGGQGSLVYGYT
TRBV21-1 | ASSKSGLETVRQPQH
TRBV10-3 | AITGTEPYEQY
TRBV18 | ASSPRVGTVPAEAF
TRBV25-1 | ASSDRGLAGQYEQY
TRBV5-1 | ASSPLTSGIQETQY
TRBV7-9 | SSSPGFEQY
TRBV25-1 | ASSEWGGARGNTIY
TRBV7-3 | ASSLTQGYLTGRNEQF
TRBV15 | ATSSSRNQPQH
TRBV6-1 | ASSERWASGNTGELF
TRBV11-3 | ASSLGPADTEAF
TRBV7-2 | ASSLAGTFGGNQPQH
TRBV14 | ASSPVTAQLYGYT
TRBV11-3 | ASSLAAGTYEQY
TRBV4-1 | ASSLTSGDSYEQY
TRBV12-2 | ASRPGLAAKNIQY
TRBV11-3 | ASSSTSEVNEQF
TRBV28 | ASRLRQGGYNEQF
TRBV11-3 | ASSSPVLGQYNEQF
TRBV27 | ASRLTGVNIQY
TRBV14 | ASSPPGTRSSYEQY
TRBV11-3 | ASSSVWDFKNIQY
TRBV5-4 | ASSPGGGYTGELF
TRBV15 | ATSRDSTGNGYT
TRBV5-4 | ASSPRTASDVLT
TRBV13 | ASSSWTSGSYEQY